This is a list of T cell receptor beta chains from one sample in a study of T cell repertoires in cytomegalovirus infection. MiXCR, applied by TCRdb to the reads, yields one record per CDR3 protein. In the table there are some 270,000 distinct CDR3 sequences, around 20% of which are singletons. These receptors have no identified antigens. Material: cultured PBMCs, obtained from culture after CMV antigen stimulation. These receptors all stem from a human donor in good health (CMV status not recorded). Some clones in this sample may be carry-over from other donors' samples. CDR3s include the opening cysteine and the closing phenylalanine or tryptophan. A D gene is named only where the DNA matches it firmly. Part of the rows lack a size; the others show once, few, many or a class for expanded clones.

TRBJ1-2	TRBV7-2	14	-	many	CASSLSVGGGGYTF	TGTGCCAGCAGCTTATCCGTTGGGGGTGGTGGCTACACCTTC
TRBJ1-3	TRBV12-3/TRBV12-4	18	TRBD1	once	CASSYQGTAKFSGNTIYF	TGTGCCAGCAGCTATCAAGGGACAGCAAAGTTTTCTGGAAACACCATATATTTT
TRBJ1-5	TRBV11-3	15	-	many	CASSHHGYSNQPQHF	TGTGCCAGCAGTCACCACGGTTATAGCAATCAGCCCCAGCATTTT
TRBJ2-1	TRBV20-1	12	-	few	CSARPNRNEQFF	TGCAGTGCTAGACCTAACAGGAATGAGCAGTTCTTC
TRBJ1-3	TRBV28	15	-	-	CASSIRMSSGNTIYF	TGTGCCAGCAGTATACGGATGAGCTCTGGAAACACCATATATTTT
TRBJ2-5	TRBV7-8	14	-	-	CASRGTVQIETQYF	TGTGCCAGCAGGGGGACGGTCCAAATCGAGACCCAGTACTTC
TRBJ2-7	TRBV20-1	13	-	once	CSAGDTSLYEQYF	TGCAGTGCTGGAGATACTAGCCTATACGAGCAGTACTTC
TRBJ1-1	TRBV6-6	11	TRBD1	few	CAAGQAFEAFF	TGTGCCGCAGGACAGGCGTTTGAAGCTTTCTTT
TRBJ2-2	TRBV28	14	-	few	CASSSGWSTGELFF	TGTGCCAGCAGCTCCGGATGGAGCACCGGGGAGCTGTTTTTT
TRBJ1-6	TRBV6-6	18	-	-	CASSYSGRLSSYNSPLHF	TGTGCCAGCAGTTACTCTGGCCGCCTGAGCTCCTATAATTCACCCCTCCACTTT
TRBJ2-1	TRBV12-3/TRBV12-4	15	-	-	CASSLGGVVGNEQFF	TGTGCCAGCAGTTTGGGGGGAGTTGTCGGCAATGAGCAGTTCTTC
TRBJ2-5	TRBV7-2	13	-	many	CASSSPFQETQYF	TGTGCCAGCAGCTCCCCGTTCCAAGAGACCCAGTACTTC
TRBJ2-7	TRBV27	14	-	-	CASSPLTVTYEQYF	TGTGCCAGCAGTCCTCTGACAGTAACCTACGAGCAGTACTTC
TRBJ1-4	TRBV2	13	-	many	CASGGVPNEKLFF	TGTGCCAGCGGAGGGGTTCCGAATGAAAAACTGTTTTTT
TRBJ1-2	TRBV7-2	14	-	many	CASSLGFSNYGYTF	TGTGCCAGCAGCTTAGGATTCTCCAACTATGGCTACACCTTC
TRBJ1-2	TRBV5-1	15	-	-	CASSLSPDPNYGYTF	TGCGCCAGCAGCTTGTCGCCAGACCCTAACTATGGCTACACCTTC
TRBJ2-3	TRBV7-2	16	-	many	CASSSLTGHSTDTQYF	TGTGCCAGCAGCTCCCTAACAGGTCATAGCACAGATACGCAGTATTTT
TRBJ2-1	TRBV5-6	17	TRBD2	few	CASSLLAGATDYNEQFF	TGTGCCAGCAGCCTACTAGCGGGAGCGACCGACTACAATGAGCAGTTCTTC
TRBJ1-2	TRBV6-5	13	-	-	CATRDGNNYGYTF	TGTGCCACCCGGGACGGCAATAACTATGGCTACACCTTC
TRBJ2-6	TRBV19	18	-	many	CASSIVSQGSSGANVLTF	TGTGCCAGTAGTATAGTTTCCCAGGGCTCTTCTGGGGCCAACGTCCTGACTTTC
TRBJ2-1	TRBV19	15	TRBD1	-	CASSIGTGWGNEQFF	TGTGCCAGTAGTATAGGGACAGGGTGGGGGAATGAGCAGTTCTTC
TRBJ2-7	TRBV7-2	13	-	many	CASSPDGNYEQYF	TGTGCCAGCAGCCCGGACGGAAACTACGAGCAGTACTTC
TRBJ2-1	TRBV9	14	TRBD2	few	CASSTGLALNEQFF	TGTGCCAGCAGCACGGGACTAGCCCTCAATGAGCAGTTCTTC
TRBJ2-5	TRBV6-1	15	TRBD2	many	CASSYGTSGSETQYF	TGTGCCAGCAGTTATGGGACTAGCGGGAGCGAGACCCAGTACTTC
TRBJ2-1	TRBV7-2	13	TRBD1	many	CASSPGQGLEQFF	TGTGCCAGCAGCCCCGGACAGGGCTTGGAGCAGTTCTTC
TRBJ2-6	TRBV6-2/TRBV6-3	13	-	-	CATRGSGANVLTF	TGTGCCACCAGGGGCTCTGGGGCCAACGTCCTGACTTTC
TRBJ1-1	TRBV20-1	14	-	few	CSAVTLGGNPEAFF	TGCAGTGCTGTGACCCTCGGGGGGAACCCTGAAGCTTTCTTT